This TCR beta chain is drawn from a study of blood T cell repertoires in COVID-19. CDR1 and CDR2 (germline): MGHRA, YSYEKL. V gave up 0 bases and J gave up 4 bases; unmatched junction bases: 4. CDR3 length equals 16 residues. Sequencing was performed with immunoSEQ multiplex PCR; in TCRdb, only in-frame clones are kept and a portion is missing. This sample has some 120,000 clones; about 80% occur once, and the top ten carry around a quarter. Sequencing was done on a sample of peripheral blood. This sequence joins TRBV4-1 and TRBJ2-5; 11 bases are a match to TRBD1. This sequence originates from a human donor in a cohort sampled during active COVID-19. The CDR3 DNA is TGCGCCAGCAGCCAAGAGTGGACAGGGGGCTTAGAGACCCAGTACTTC. Protein product: CASSQEWTGGLETQYF.